A single sample is the source of the 7 T cell receptor beta chains below, sequenced in a study of control samples from healthy donors and cancer patients. Libraries were prepared by immunoSEQ multiplex PCR; TCRdb keeps only in-frame clonotypes and omits some of them. The sample yields 85,000 to 90,000 clones, roughly nine tenths seen once. The sequencing input was PBMCs. All receptors derive from a woman aged 45 to 65 with colorectal cancer.

The chain joins TRBV5-1 to TRBJ2-3; 14 bases are a match to TRBD2. Trimming cost V 7 bases and J 0 bases; bases outside gene matches: 10. The germline gives CDR1 SGHRS, CDR2 YFSETQ. This CDR3 contains 18 residues. The DNA of the CDR3 is TGCGCCAGCTCCACGGGACTAGCGGGGGCCCCTAGCACAGATACGCAGTATTTT. The encoded protein is CASSTGLAGAPSTDTQYF.

The V call is TRBV11-2, the J call TRBJ1-2, with D possibly matching TRBD1 (5 bases). There are 12 residues in the CDR3. Germline V lookup: CDR1 SGHAT, CDR2 FQNNGV. Trimming took 0 bases from V and 11 from J, leaving 10 bases between them. In DNA, the CDR3 is TGTGCCAGCAGCTTAGACAGGGCGCGATACACCTTC. Protein product: CASSLDRARYTF.

The chain employs TRBV23-1 and TRBJ2-2; TRBD1 agrees at 9 bases. TRBV23-1 falls under the ORF class, with uncertain function. This CDR3 is 14 amino acids long. V shed 5 bases and J 5 bases; nucleotides not matched to a gene: 3. CDR3 amino acids: CASSGTGTTGELFF. Written as DNA, the CDR3 is TGCGCCAGCAGTGGGACAGGGACTACCGGGGAGCTGTTTTTT.

This chain joins TRBV4-1 and TRBJ1-1; D not certain. Germline CDR1 and CDR2: MGHRA and YSYEKL. The V gene lost 4 bases and the J gene lost 1 base, with 16 bases spanning the gap. The CDR3 is 16 amino acids. Here the CDR3 DNA reads TGCGCCAGCAGCCGCAAGTCCCAAGGCCAGAACACTGAAGCTTTCTTT. As protein: CASSRKSQGQNTEAFF.

The V and J genes are TRBV29-1 and TRBJ1-2; possibly TRBD1 for D (5 bases). Germline V lookup: CDR1 SQVTM, CDR2 ANQGSEA. This CDR3 contains 13 residues. The ends were cut back, 7 bases at V and 2 bases at J, with 14 bases in the middle. The CDR3 sequence: CSAGGRENYGYTF. CDR3 nucleotides: TGCAGCGCCGGGGGGAGGGAGAACTATGGCTACACCTTC.

The chain links TRBV6-5 to TRBJ2-1; maybe TRBD1 (6 bases). The germline CDR1 and CDR2 sequences are MNHEY and SVGAGI. The CDR3 extends over 14 amino acids. CDR3 sequence: CGRRPGQPYNEQFF. CDR3 DNA: TGTGGACGAAGACCGGGACAACCCTACAATGAGCAGTTCTTC.

V usage is TRBV21-1 and J usage is TRBJ2-2. TRBV21-1 is described as a pseudogene. The CDR3 is 20 residues long. CDR3 DNA: TGTGCCAGCAGCAATGTAGCTTCGGCAGGTACCTCTGCGAGCACCGGGGAGCTGTTTTTT. Its translation: CASSNVASAGTSASTGELFF.